These T cell receptor beta chains were read from a single sample in a study of identical twins. TCRdb re-analysed the 5' RACE reads in MiXCR, keeping a single row per CDR3 protein. The table has approximately 890,000 distinct CDR3 sequences, 9% to 15% seen once. The data also belong to a second study, concerning yellow fever vaccine responses in identical twins.

Sequences were obtained from PBMCs. The receptors come from a woman between 18 and 30 years old in good health. CDR3s include the opening cysteine and the closing phenylalanine or tryptophan. The order of the fields is CDR3 length, D gene, J gene, clone size, V gene, CDR3 DNA, CDR3 protein. The D gene is left open where the match is weak. Expanded clones get a size class; other rows say once, few or many, or leave the size out.

16 TRBD1 TRBJ2-1 few TRBV29-1 TGCAGCGGGTCCCACCCCCGGGACAGGGTTGGTGGCGAGCAGTTCTTC CSGSHPRDRVGGEQFF
13 . TRBJ2-1 . TRBV13 TGTGCCAGCAGCCTCAATGTGGGGTTTGAGCAGTTCTTC CASSLNVGFEQFF
13 . TRBJ2-7 many TRBV20-1 TGCAGTGCTAGGCCTGGGAACTCCTACGAGCAGTACTTC CSARPGNSYEQYF
14 . TRBJ1-4 many TRBV11-2 TGTGCCAGCAGCCGGGGGTATAGTAATGAAAAACTGTTTTTT CASSRGYSNEKLFF
14 TRBD1 TRBJ2-1 few TRBV7-9 TGTGCCAGCAGCTTAGAGACAGGGTACCATGAGCAGTTCTTC CASSLETGYHEQFF
14 TRBD2 TRBJ2-3 . TRBV10-3 TGTGCCATCAACAGCGGGATCGGATCAGATACGCAGTATTTT CAINSGIGSDTQYF
13 . TRBJ1-1 few TRBV20-1 TGCAGTGCTAGTGTCGGATTGAACACTGAAGCTTTCTTT CSASVGLNTEAFF
13 . TRBJ2-3 many TRBV6-4 TGTGCCAGCAGTTTAGGGGCCACAGATACGCAGTATTTT CASSLGATDTQYF
15 TRBD2 TRBJ2-1 many TRBV7-9 TGTGCCAGCAGCCCCGAGGAGCGGGGGGGCAATGAGCAGTTCTTC CASSPEERGGNEQFF
13 . TRBJ2-3 many TRBV7-3 TGTGCCAGCAGCCCCGAGGGTTCAGATACGCAGTATTTT CASSPEGSDTQYF